A selection of T cell receptor beta chains follows, all from one sample in a study of blood T cell repertoires in COVID-19. Sequencing was performed with immunoSEQ multiplex PCR; in TCRdb, only in-frame clones are kept and a portion is missing. The sample has over 200,000 clones; nearly 90% are singletons. The specimen sequenced was PBMCs or T cells enriched from blood (not recorded which). The receptors were gathered from a man aged 25 to 40 who had been exposed to COVID-19. CDR3s include the opening cysteine and the closing phenylalanine or tryptophan. Each record gives: J gene, D gene, V gene, clone size, CDR3 DNA, CDR3 protein. A D gene is named only where the DNA matches it firmly. A row's size may be missing; if present it is once, few, many or a size class.

TRBJ2-7,.,TRBV4-3,once,TGCGCCAGCAGCCAAGATTGGCACAGTAACTACGAGCAGTACTTC,CASSQDWHSNYEQYF
TRBJ1-2,TRBD1,TRBV28,.,TGTGCCAGCAGCCAGGGACAGTATGGCTACACCTTC,CASSQGQYGYTF
TRBJ2-1,.,TRBV6-5,.,TGTGCCAGCAAAACGGGGAACTTGAATGAGCAGTTCTTC,CASKTGNLNEQFF
TRBJ2-1,TRBD2,TRBV2,.,TGTGCCAGCACGGTGGAGCGGGGGGGCACTGAGCAGTTCTTC,CASTVERGGTEQFF
TRBJ2-5,.,TRBV30,.,TGTGCCTGGTATAGTAGTGTAGCCCCACGGGAGACCCAGTACTTC,CAWYSSVAPRETQYF
TRBJ1-2,.,TRBV10-2,.,TGCGCCAGCAGTGAAGGAGGGTCCTATGGCTACACCTTC,CASSEGGSYGYTF
TRBJ1-2,.,TRBV4-1,.,TGCGCCAGCAGCCATGGACAGTATGGCTACACCTTC,CASSHGQYGYTF
TRBJ1-1,.,TRBV30,.,TGTGCCTGGACCCTAGGGACTCCAAAGGCTTTCTTT,CAWTLGTPKAFF
TRBJ2-5,.,TRBV4-2,.,TGTGCCAGCAGCCAACCGGGGGAGACCCAGTACTTC,CASSQPGETQYF
TRBJ1-6,.,TRBV1,.,TGCACCAGCAGCCAAGACCAGAGGCGGGCAGGGGATCGATCACCCCTCCACTTT,CTSSQDQRRAGDRSPLHF
TRBJ2-3,.,TRBV24-1,.,TGTGCCACCAGTGATTCCCCGAGAGGTGCAGATACGCAGTATTTT,CATSDSPRGADTQYF
TRBJ1-5,.,TRBV21-1,.,TGTGCCAGCAGCCGGGGGGCCCTTAATCAGCCCCAGCATTTT,CASSRGALNQPQHF
TRBJ1-2,TRBD1,TRBV7-9,.,TGTGCCAGCAGCGTATCTTACGGGACAGGGGAGGGCTACACCTTC,CASSVSYGTGEGYTF
TRBJ2-7,TRBD1,TRBV18,.,TGTGCCAGCTCAGCTGGGACAGGGTTCGACGAGCAGTACTTC,CASSAGTGFDEQYF
TRBJ1-1,.,TRBV29-1,.,TGCAGCGTTGAAAAGAGGGGGAGTCGGGCTTTCTTT,CSVEKRGSRAFF
TRBJ2-3,.,TRBV6-5,.,TGTGCCAGCAGTCCCCAACTACGGGTGTATGATACGCAGTATTTT,CASSPQLRVYDTQYF
TRBJ2-5,.,TRBV9,once,TGTGCCAGCAGCACGGGGGGCCTTCAAGAGACCCAGTACTTC,CASSTGGLQETQYF
TRBJ2-7,.,TRBV12-2,.,TGTGCAAGTCGCCCTCCAGCGGGGGGCTACGAGCAGTACTTC,CASRPPAGGYEQYF
TRBJ2-3,.,TRBV5-1,.,TGCGCCAGCAGCTTGAACCCCTCGGGAGATACGCAGTATTTT,CASSLNPSGDTQYF
TRBJ1-5,TRBD1,TRBV19,.,TGTGCCAGTAGTATAATCACGGGGACAGTGGGGTGGCCCCAGCATTTT,CASSIITGTVGWPQHF
TRBJ2-3,TRBD2,TRBV6-4,few,TGTGCCAGCAGTGACTCAGCGGGGGGGAGCACAGATACGCAGTATTTT,CASSDSAGGSTDTQYF
TRBJ1-2,.,TRBV18,once,TGTGCCAGCTCACCGGGGCCTCTTAAAACAGGGCCGGGTGGCTACACCTTC,CASSPGPLKTGPGGYTF
TRBJ1-6,.,TRBV6-1,.,TGTGCCAGCAGTGAGCGAGCTGGAGGGGCTAGGGATTCACCCCTCCACTTT,CASSERAGGARDSPLHF
TRBJ2-2,.,TRBV7-3,.,TGTGCCAGCAGCTTATCCAGGGTCCAAAACACCGGGGAGCTGTTTTTT,CASSLSRVQNTGELFF
TRBJ1-3,TRBD1,TRBV9,.,TGTGCCAGCAGCGGACAGGGGGTGGCTGGAAACACCATATATTTT,CASSGQGVAGNTIYF
TRBJ2-7,TRBD1,TRBV2,.,TGTGCCAGCATTCAAGGACAGGGTGTCCCCTACGAGCAGTACTTC,CASIQGQGVPYEQYF
TRBJ2-2,TRBD2,TRBV4-1,.,TGCGCCAGCAGCCAAGAAAACTGGCGGGGGGGCAACACCGGGGAGCTGTTTTTT,CASSQENWRGGNTGELFF
TRBJ1-1,.,TRBV4-1,.,TGCGCCAGCAGCCAGGGACATGGGAACACTGAAGCTTTCTTT,CASSQGHGNTEAFF
TRBJ1-6,.,TRBV3-1/TRBV3-2,.,TGTGCCAGCAGCCAAGTGGCGGGGGCGGGATCACCCCTCCACTTT,CASSQVAGAGSPLHF
TRBJ1-6,.,TRBV10-3,few,TGTGCCATCAGGGGGGGGACGGAAAATTCACCCCTCCACTTT,CAIRGGTENSPLHF
TRBJ2-3,TRBD2,TRBV10-3,.,TGTGCCATCAGTGACAGCGGGACCGGCACAGATACGCAGTATTTT,CAISDSGTGTDTQYF
TRBJ2-7,.,TRBV7-2,.,TGTGCCAGCAGCTCAGTAGGGGGGGCGAGGGAGCAGTACTTC,CASSSVGGAREQYF
TRBJ1-3,.,TRBV6-2/TRBV6-3,.,TGTGCCAGCAGTTACTCAGAGGCAGCTGGAAACACCATATATTTT,CASSYSEAAGNTIYF
TRBJ2-1,.,TRBV11-2,.,TGTGCCAGCAGCTTAGAGAGACGGGTTAACAATGAGCAGTTCTTC,CASSLERRVNNEQFF
TRBJ2-1,TRBD1,TRBV7-2,once,TGTGCCAGCAGCCCCCAGGGGGTGGCCGCTTCTGCCTACAATGAGCAGTTCTTC,CASSPQGVAASAYNEQFF
TRBJ1-2,.,TRBV15,.,TGTGCCACCAGCCCGACCAGGGCAGGTGACCTGTATGGCTACACCTTC,CATSPTRAGDLYGYTF
TRBJ1-4,.,TRBV3-1/TRBV3-2,few,TGTGCCAGCAGCCTGGATCCAGGGCGAGGTGAAAAACTGTTTTTT,CASSLDPGRGEKLFF
TRBJ2-7,TRBD2,TRBV5-4,.,TGTGCCAGCAGCCCCCGTCCCCTATCTAGCGGGGCCCTCTCCTACGAGCAGTACTTC,CASSPRPLSSGALSYEQYF
TRBJ1-2,.,TRBV6-5,once,TGTGCCAGCAAGCCCCGGGTAGGTAACTATGGCTACACCTTC,CASKPRVGNYGYTF
TRBJ2-2,TRBD1,TRBV11-2,.,TGTGCCAGCAGCCCCCAGGGGGCGGCCGGGGAGCTGTTTTTT,CASSPQGAAGELFF
TRBJ1-5,.,TRBV24-1,.,TGTGCCACCCGGGTGGGGAGCGATCAGCCCCAGCATTTT,CATRVGSDQPQHF
TRBJ2-2,TRBD1,TRBV9,.,TGTGCCAGCAGCGTCCGACAGGGGGCGCTTACCACCGGGGAGCTGTTTTTT,CASSVRQGALTTGELFF
TRBJ1-1,.,TRBV14,.,TGTGCCAGCAGCAAAAGACAGATGATGAACACTGAAGCTTTCTTT,CASSKRQMMNTEAFF
TRBJ1-1,.,TRBV30,.,TGTGCCTGGAGTTCCTACACTGAAGCTTTCTTT,CAWSSYTEAFF
TRBJ2-5,TRBD2,TRBV9,.,TGTGCCAGCAGCCCCTCAGCCCCCCGACTAGCGGGGGGGGATGAGACCCAGTACTTC,CASSPSAPRLAGGDETQYF
TRBJ2-7,.,TRBV20-1,.,TGCAGTGCTAGTCGACAGGCGCGCTACGAGCAGTACTTC,CSASRQARYEQYF
TRBJ2-1,TRBD2,TRBV14,.,TGTGCCAGCAGCATTAGCGGGGGGAGTAACAATGAGCAGTTCTTC,CASSISGGSNNEQFF
TRBJ2-2,.,TRBV7-6,.,TGTGCCAGCAGCTTAGGGGCTTCGAACACCGGGGAGCTGTTTTTT,CASSLGASNTGELFF
TRBJ2-1,TRBD1,TRBV7-2,.,TGTGCCAGCAGCCCAAGGGACAGGGGGCGGAATGAGCAGTTCTTC,CASSPRDRGRNEQFF
TRBJ1-3,.,TRBV4-2,.,TGTGCCAGCAGCCCGATAATCGGGTGGGGAAACACCATATATTTT,CASSPIIGWGNTIYF
TRBJ2-3,TRBD2,TRBV7-2,.,TGTGCCAGCAGCCTACAGCGGGGGAGCCTCTATTTT,CASSLQRGSLYF
TRBJ1-3,TRBD1,TRBV5-1,.,TGCGCCAGCAGCTTGGGGGGACAGACTGGAAACACCATATATTTT,CASSLGGQTGNTIYF
TRBJ1-1,.,TRBV24-1,.,TGTGCCACCGGCGAATTCAGGGGTACTGAAGCTTTCTTT,CATGEFRGTEAFF
TRBJ1-2,.,TRBV12-3/TRBV12-4,few,TGTGCCAGCAGTGCTAACAGGGAAGGCGGCTACACCTTC,CASSANREGGYTF
TRBJ1-2,.,TRBV6-5,.,TGTGCCAGCAGAGTCAGGGGCGTTCATAACTATGGCTACACCTTC,CASRVRGVHNYGYTF